The rows below give T cell receptor beta chains drawn from one sample of a study of CD8 T cells in ankylosing spondylitis. Each CDR3 protein is one row after TCRdb ran MiXCR on the 5' RACE reads. The sample lists about 400,000 distinct CDR3 sequences; 20% to 25% were seen once. Source material: blood, either unsorted or a sorted T cell fraction (not recorded which). The receptors shown here come from a male donor with ankylosing spondylitis or in good health (not recorded which). CDR3s include the opening cysteine and the closing phenylalanine or tryptophan. D genes are given only for firm matches. A row's size may be missing; if present it is once, few, many or a size class.

>TRBJ1-1|few|TRBV28|NA
TGTGCCAGCAGTTTATGGGTCAGCAAGAACACTGAAGCTTTCTTT
CASSLWVSKNTEAFF
>TRBJ2-7|NA|TRBV12-3/TRBV12-4|NA
TGTGCCAGCAGTCAAGAAACAGTACCACTGGCCTACGAGCAGTACTTC
CASSQETVPLAYEQYF
>TRBJ2-1|few|TRBV12-3/TRBV12-4|NA
TGTGCCAGCAGTTTTATGAAACACAATGAGCAGTTCTTC
CASSFMKHNEQFF
>TRBJ2-2|NA|TRBV30|NA
TGTGCCTGGATACAGCCCACCGGGGAGCTGTTTTTT
CAWIQPTGELFF
>TRBJ1-5|many|TRBV6-1|NA
TGTGCCAGCAGTGAATATGGAAACAGCAATCAGCCCCAGCATTTT
CASSEYGNSNQPQHF
>TRBJ2-7|NA|TRBV12-3/TRBV12-4|TRBD1
TGTGCCAGCAGCGAAACCCCGGGACAGGGTCTAGGGGAGCAGTACTTC
CASSETPGQGLGEQYF
>TRBJ2-3|NA|TRBV2|TRBD1
TGTGCCAGCAGCAGGGGACAGGGCTTATCAGATACGCAGTATTTT
CASSRGQGLSDTQYF
>TRBJ2-2|NA|TRBV12-3/TRBV12-4|TRBD2
TGTGCCAGCAGTGGAGCGGGGGGCCCCGGGGAGCTGTTTTTT
CASSGAGGPGELFF
>TRBJ2-1|few|TRBV7-3|NA
TGTGCCAGCAGCTTAATGATAGGGGGGTATAGCGATGAGCAGTTCTTC
CASSLMIGGYSDEQFF
>TRBJ2-7|few|TRBV5-1|NA
TGCGCCAGCAGCTTGGAAGGGGACGCCTACGAGCAGTACTTC
CASSLEGDAYEQYF
>TRBJ2-3|NA|TRBV10-1|NA
TGCGCCAGCAGTGAGCGGGCTAGCGTCACAGATACGCAGTATTTT
CASSERASVTDTQYF
>TRBJ2-3|NA|TRBV6-1|TRBD2
TGTGCCAGCACCGACGGGGGGGGCACAGATACGCAGTATTTT
CASTDGGGTDTQYF
>TRBJ2-3|few|TRBV9|NA
TGTGCCAGCAGCGGTACAGGATTTAGCACAGATACGCAGTATTTT
CASSGTGFSTDTQYF
>TRBJ2-4|NA|TRBV11-2|TRBD1
TGTGCCAGCAGCTTGCCGGGACAGGGGCGTCTGACCAAAAACATTCAGTACTTC
CASSLPGQGRLTKNIQYF
>TRBJ1-1|NA|TRBV5-6|NA
TGTGCCAGCAGCCCCTGGCAGGGGAGAACTGAAGCTTTCTTT
CASSPWQGRTEAFF